A selection of T cell receptor beta chains follows, all from one sample in a study of Graves' ophthalmopathy and Graves' hyperthyroidism. In TCRdb, the multiplex PCR reads were re-called with MiXCR into one record per CDR3 protein. The sample consists of 200,000 to 250,000 distinct CDR3 sequences, 20% to 25% of them appearing once. Source material: peripheral blood. These receptor sequences come from a woman in her forties or fifties with Graves' ophthalmopathy. Both conserved end residues are part of each CDR3. A D gene is named only where the DNA matches it firmly. Some rows mark clone size as missing; the rest say once, few, many or name a class of expanded clone.

16	TRBJ2-5	few	TRBV20-1	TRBD2	CSARGGLAGDQETQYF	TGCAGTGCTAGAGGAGGACTAGCGGGGGATCAAGAGACCCAGTACTTC
14	TRBJ1-1	many	TRBV2	TRBD1	CASIDRGSNTEAFF	TGTGCCAGCATCGACAGGGGATCGAACACTGAAGCTTTCTTT
13	TRBJ1-5	few	TRBV18	.	CASSPSTNQPQHF	TGTGCCAGCTCACCGAGCACAAATCAGCCCCAGCATTTT
16	TRBJ1-2	.	TRBV6-1	.	CASSLLNGEANYGYTF	TGTGCCAGCAGTCTCCTTAACGGGGAAGCTAACTATGGCTACACCTTC
17	TRBJ2-4	many	TRBV5-1	.	CASSFGDMSIAKNIQYF	TGCGCCAGCAGCTTTGGTGACATGTCGATAGCCAAAAACATTCAGTACTTC
17	TRBJ2-7	.	TRBV28	.	CASSLRLGGPSSYEQYF	TGTGCCAGCAGTTTAAGGTTGGGGGGCCCAAGCTCCTACGAGCAGTACTTC
14	TRBJ2-5	many	TRBV11-2	TRBD2	CASSFSGSQETQYF	TGTGCCAGCAGCTTTAGCGGGAGTCAAGAGACCCAGTACTTC
17	TRBJ2-7	.	TRBV12-3/TRBV12-4	TRBD2	CASSFDPGTSFTYEQYF	TGTGCCAGCAGTTTCGACCCCGGGACTAGTTTTACATACGAGCAGTACTTC
16	TRBJ2-7	.	TRBV7-3	TRBD2	CASSLSGTSSLYEQYF	TGTGCCAGTAGTCTCTCCGGGACTAGCAGTCTCTACGAGCAGTACTTC
12	TRBJ2-7	few	TRBV3-1	.	CASSAVDYEQYF	TGTGCCAGCAGCGCCGTCGACTACGAGCAGTACTTC
16	TRBJ2-4	many	TRBV2	TRBD1	CASSTGTGGAKNIQYF	TGTGCCAGCAGTACCGGGACAGGGGGGGCCAAAAACATTCAGTACTTC
15	TRBJ2-2	.	TRBV18	.	CASSPADRSTGELFF	TGTGCCAGCTCACCAGCCGACAGGAGCACCGGGGAGCTGTTTTTT
14	TRBJ2-5	many	TRBV12-3/TRBV12-4	.	CASTVAWAGLIQYF	TGTGCCAGCACCGTGGCCTGGGCAGGGTTGATCCAGTACTTC
13	TRBJ2-5	.	TRBV10-3	.	CAAAGGEGETQYF	TGTGCCGCGGCCGGCGGGGAAGGAGAGACCCAGTACTTC
14	TRBJ1-5	many	TRBV19	TRBD1	CASSSGTGNQPQHF	TGTGCCAGTAGTTCAGGGACAGGGAATCAGCCCCAGCATTTT
15	TRBJ2-7	few	TRBV4-2	TRBD1	CASSQEWTGGPEQYF	TGTGCCAGCAGCCAAGAATGGACAGGGGGCCCCGAGCAGTACTTC
12	TRBJ2-2	many	TRBV29-1	.	CSVMTVARELFF	TGCAGCGTCATGACGGTGGCGAGGGAGCTGTTTTTT
13	TRBJ1-6	many	TRBV25-1	TRBD1	CASSYRGNSPLHF	TGTGCCAGCAGCTACAGGGGAAACTCACCCCTCCACTTT
17	TRBJ2-5	many	TRBV12-3/TRBV12-4	TRBD1	CASGPPPRDREKETQYF	TGTGCCAGCGGCCCTCCCCCCCGGGACAGAGAAAAAGAGACCCAGTACTTC
15	TRBJ2-2	.	TRBV19	.	CASSMGVVNTGELFF	TGTGCCAGTAGTATGGGGGTAGTTAACACCGGGGAGCTGTTTTTT
13	TRBJ1-2	few	TRBV5-4	.	CASSLSSGYGYTF	TGTGCCAGCAGCTTGTCTTCCGGATATGGCTACACCTTC
14	TRBJ2-7	.	TRBV6-1	TRBD2	CALERREDTYEQYF	TGTGCCCTTGAACGGCGGGAGGACACCTACGAGCAGTACTTC
13	TRBJ2-5	many	TRBV20-1	TRBD1	CSARQGALRTQYF	TGCAGTGCTAGGCAGGGGGCTCTCCGGACCCAGTACTTC
14	TRBJ2-7	many	TRBV10-3	TRBD1	CAIRATGGSYEQYF	TGTGCCATCAGGGCCACAGGGGGATCCTACGAGCAGTACTTC
14	TRBJ1-1	many	TRBV6-5	.	CASKSGGSGTEAFF	TGTGCCAGCAAGTCGGGGGGATCGGGCACTGAAGCTTTCTTT
15	TRBJ2-6	many	TRBV6-5	.	CASSSPQPGANVLTF	TGTGCCAGCAGTTCCCCCCAGCCTGGGGCCAACGTCCTGACTTTC
11	TRBJ2-7	many	TRBV20-1	.	CSARGGEFLGF	TGCAGTGCTAGAGGAGGGGAGTTCCTTGGTTTC
15	TRBJ1-2	many	TRBV28	TRBD1	CASSLNSGTGGGYTF	TGTGCCAGCAGTTTAAACTCCGGGACAGGGGGGGGCTACACCTTC
13	TRBJ1-2	few	TRBV2	.	CASSSGGNYGYTF	TGTGCCAGCAGTTCGGGGGGCAACTATGGCTACACCTTC
13	TRBJ1-2	many	TRBV5-4	.	CASSQQGLYGYTF	TGTGCCAGCAGCCAACAGGGCCTCTATGGCTACACCTTC
14	TRBJ2-3	few	TRBV7-2	.	CASSPSRLVDTQYF	TGTGCCAGCAGCCCCTCGAGGTTGGTGGATACGCAGTATTTT
12	TRBJ2-7	many	TRBV7-2	.	CASSLSTREQYF	TGTGCCAGCAGCCTCTCAACTCGGGAGCAGTACTTC
15	TRBJ1-3	.	TRBV28	.	CASSLRPGAGNTIYF	TGTGCCAGCAGTTTAAGGCCGGGGGCTGGAAACACCATATATTTT
14	TRBJ2-7	.	TRBV28	TRBD2	CASSPGLAVYEQYF	TGTGCCAGCAGCCCCGGACTAGCGGTCTACGAGCAGTACTTC
13	TRBJ1-5	many	TRBV25-1	.	CASRSDINQPQHF	TGTGCCAGCCGAAGTGATATAAATCAGCCCCAGCATTTT
15	TRBJ2-2	many	TRBV24-1	.	CATSDDSGWSGELFF	TGTGCCACCAGTGACGATAGCGGTTGGTCCGGGGAGCTGTTTTTT
11	TRBJ2-4	many	TRBV20-1	.	CSADNSGWQYF	TGCAGTGCTGATAACAGCGGCTGGCAGTACTTC
13	TRBJ1-1	.	TRBV27	.	CASSPVGGSEAFF	TGTGCCAGCAGTCCCGTGGGCGGGTCTGAAGCTTTCTTT
13	TRBJ2-2	few	TRBV12-3/TRBV12-4	.	CTSPSLVAGELFF	TGTACCAGCCCGTCTCTGGTTGCCGGGGAGCTGTTTTTT
14	TRBJ2-7	.	TRBV12-3/TRBV12-4	TRBD1	CASSFRTGDSEQYF	TGTGCCAGCAGTTTCCGGACAGGGGACAGCGAGCAGTACTTC
15	TRBJ1-5	many	TRBV2	TRBD1	CASRETGVGNQPQHF	TGTGCCAGCAGGGAGACAGGGGTCGGCAATCAGCCCCAGCATTTT
15	TRBJ1-2	many	TRBV28	.	CASRPPVESVGGYTF	TGTGCCAGCAGGCCCCCCGTGGAGAGCGTGGGGGGCTACACCTTC
14	TRBJ1-1	many	TRBV11-1	.	CASSFGILNTEAFF	TGTGCCAGCAGCTTCGGGATCCTGAACACTGAAGCTTTCTTT
15	TRBJ2-1	few	TRBV27	.	CASSFYLGGSYEQFF	TGTGCCAGCAGTTTTTATTTAGGGGGAAGCTACGAGCAGTTCTTC
18	TRBJ2-5	few	TRBV11-1	TRBD2	CASSFLAGDFLRGETQYF	TGTGCCAGCAGCTTTCTAGCGGGAGATTTTCTTCGGGGAGAGACCCAGTACTTC
16	TRBJ2-7	many	TRBV7-2	TRBD2	CASSLRGLAGGHEQYF	TGTGCCAGCAGCTTACGGGGACTAGCGGGAGGGCACGAGCAGTACTTC
12	TRBJ2-2	few	TRBV7-3	.	CASSSFTGELFF	TGTGCCAGCAGCTCTTTCACCGGGGAGCTGTTTTTT
12	TRBJ2-7	many	TRBV7-9	.	CASSFGFHEQYF	TGTGCCAGCAGCTTTGGGTTTCACGAGCAGTACTTC
16	TRBJ1-3	.	TRBV28	.	CASSLTGQWSGNTIYF	TGTGCCAGCAGTTTAACAGGACAATGGTCTGGAAACACCATATATTTT
12	TRBJ2-7	many	TRBV29-1	.	CSAEGLAYEQYF	TGCAGCGCTGAGGGACTCGCCTACGAGCAGTACTTC
14	TRBJ2-7	once	TRBV7-2	.	CASSSAAGPYEQYF	TGTGCCAGCAGCTCCGCCGCAGGTCCCTACGAGCAGTACTTC
13	TRBJ1-2	many	TRBV24-1	.	CATSDGGRAGYTF	TGTGCCACCAGTGATGGGGGTCGGGCCGGCTACACCTTC
16	TRBJ1-2	many	TRBV18	.	CASSPISQASSYGYTF	TGTGCCAGCTCACCAATAAGTCAGGCCTCGTCCTATGGCTACACCTTC
13	TRBJ2-7	many	TRBV20-1	TRBD2	CSAPGTSGYEQYF	TGCAGTGCTCCCGGGACTAGCGGATACGAGCAGTACTTC
16	TRBJ2-5	many	TRBV12-3/TRBV12-4	.	CASSSWGFMGQETQYF	TGTGCCAGCAGCTCGTGGGGTTTTATGGGCCAAGAGACCCAGTACTTC
15	TRBJ1-1	.	TRBV29-1	TRBD1	CSFSRTGRGYTEAFF	TGCAGCTTCAGCCGGACAGGGAGGGGGTACACTGAAGCTTTCTTT
15	TRBJ2-5	.	TRBV7-2	TRBD1	CASSPLGTAQETQYF	TGTGCCAGCAGCCCCCTAGGGACAGCACAAGAGACCCAGTACTTC
18	TRBJ2-7	.	TRBV6-2/TRBV6-3	.	CASNPSDSRRRRIYEQYF	TGTGCCAGCAACCCCTCGGACAGCCGAAGGCGTCGGATCTACGAGCAGTACTTC
13	TRBJ1-1	.	TRBV20-1	TRBD1	CSAARTGRTEAFF	TGCAGTGCTGCACGGACAGGGAGGACTGAAGCTTTCTTT